The clone carrying this TCR beta chain was counted ten times or more. Trimming stripped 1 base from V and 2 bases from J, with 11 bases between. Per germline, CDR1 MGHRA and CDR2 YSYEKL. The length of the CDR3 is 15 residues. This record comes from a study of Graves' ophthalmopathy and Graves' hyperthyroidism. Amplification of TCR beta CDR3 regions used RNA transcripts. Following a first-round RT-PCR that used HTBI primers, a second-round multiplex PCR was carried out. Each CDR3 protein is one row after TCRdb ran MiXCR on the multiplex PCR reads. There are 300,000 to 350,000 distinct CDR3 sequences in the sample; 15% to 20% occur only once, and roughly an eighth lies in the top ten.

The sequence was obtained from an adult man with Graves' ophthalmopathy. The rearrangement joins TRBV4-1 to TRBJ1-2; TRBD1 might be the D (5 bases). Source material: peripheral blood. The CDR3 loop reads CASSQVPDSNYGYTF. The CDR3 DNA reads as TGCGCCAGCAGCCAAGTTCCAGACAGCAACTATGGCTACACCTTC.